A selection of T cell receptor beta chains follows, all from one sample in a study of patients and donors after allogeneic stem cell transplantation. TCRdb used MiXCR to reprocess the RT-PCR reads, holding one entry per CDR3 protein. The table includes around 9,000 distinct CDR3 sequences, 3% to 4.5% detected once. The specimen was blood, either unsorted or a sorted T cell fraction (not recorded which). These receptors were obtained from a human donor who was either an allogeneic HSCT recipient or a stem cell or donor lymphocyte infusion donor (not recorded which). It is not recorded whose cells these are; they may come from a transplant donor. Both conserved end residues are part of each CDR3. Fields, in order: clone size, D gene, J gene, V gene, CDR3 protein, CDR3 DNA. D genes are given only for firm matches. Clone size is stated in some rows and not others, as once, few, many or a class when expanded.

size: many; D: TRBD2; J: TRBJ2-3; V: TRBV5-1; CDR3: CASSLEASGRTDTQYF; DNA: TGCGCCAGCAGCTTGGAGGCTAGCGGGAGGACAGATACGCAGTATTTT
size: many; D: NA; J: TRBJ1-2; V: TRBV28; CDR3: CASSDTNYGYTF; DNA: TGTGCCAGCAGTGACACAAACTATGGCTACACCTTC
size: many; D: NA; J: TRBJ2-7; V: TRBV18; CDR3: CASSPSYSSYEQYF; DNA: TGTGCCAGCTCACCCAGCTATAGCTCCTACGAGCAGTACTTC
size: many; D: TRBD2; J: TRBJ2-7; V: TRBV5-1; CDR3: CASSLGLAGDYEQYF; DNA: TGCGCCAGCAGCTTGGGGCTAGCGGGAGACTACGAGCAGTACTTC
size: NA; D: TRBD2; J: TRBJ2-1; V: TRBV20-1; CDR3: CSARGLAGDGYNEQFF; DNA: TGCAGTGCTAGGGGACTAGCGGGAGACGGTTACAATGAGCAGTTCTTC
size: many; D: NA; J: TRBJ2-1; V: TRBV28; CDR3: CASTTDRSYNEQFF; DNA: TGTGCCAGCACTACGGACCGTTCTTACAATGAGCAGTTCTTC
size: many; D: TRBD1; J: TRBJ2-5; V: TRBV24-1; CDR3: CATSDPTGNGETQYF; DNA: TGTGCCACCAGTGACCCGACAGGGAATGGGGAGACCCAGTACTTC
size: many; D: NA; J: TRBJ2-1; V: TRBV4-2; CDR3: CASSPQRSSYNEQFF; DNA: TGTGCCAGCAGCCCCCAGCGAAGCTCCTACAATGAGCAGTTCTTC
size: medium-sized; D: NA; J: TRBJ2-2; V: TRBV29-1; CDR3: CSVYQTGNTGELFF; DNA: TGCAGCGTTTACCAGACAGGGAACACCGGGGAGCTGTTTTTT
size: many; D: NA; J: TRBJ2-5; V: TRBV30; CDR3: CAWSQETQYF; DNA: TGTGCCTGGAGTCAAGAGACCCAGTACTTC
size: many; D: NA; J: TRBJ2-1; V: TRBV4-3; CDR3: CASSQELALDRSYNEQFF; DNA: TGCGCCAGCAGCCAAGAATTAGCCTTGGATCGCTCCTACAATGAGCAGTTCTTC
size: many; D: TRBD2; J: TRBJ2-3; V: TRBV10-3; CDR3: CAISESLRTSGPTDTQYF; DNA: TGTGCCATCAGTGAGTCCCTTAGGACTAGCGGCCCCACAGATACGCAGTATTTT
size: many; D: TRBD2; J: TRBJ2-3; V: TRBV7-9; CDR3: CASSLASGIQDTQYF; DNA: TGTGCCAGCAGCTTAGCAAGCGGGATTCAAGATACGCAGTATTTT
size: many; D: TRBD2; J: TRBJ2-1; V: TRBV6-5; CDR3: CASSRPGLVVEQFF; DNA: TGTGCCAGCAGTAGACCGGGACTAGTGGTTGAGCAGTTCTTC
size: many; D: TRBD1; J: TRBJ2-5; V: TRBV2; CDR3: CASRGDRFFQETQYF; DNA: TGTGCCAGCAGGGGGGACAGGTTCTTCCAAGAGACCCAGTACTTC
size: medium-sized; D: TRBD1; J: TRBJ1-5; V: TRBV7-9; CDR3: CASSSQGAGQPQHF; DNA: TGTGCCAGCAGCTCCCAGGGGGCGGGTCAGCCCCAGCATTTT
size: medium-sized; D: NA; J: TRBJ1-1; V: TRBV28; CDR3: CASSFYRGGRAFF; DNA: TGTGCCAGCAGTTTTTACCGGGGGGGAAGGGCTTTCTTT
size: many; D: NA; J: TRBJ2-6; V: TRBV6-2/TRBV6-3; CDR3: CASRISVAGANVLTF; DNA: TGTGCCAGCAGAATCAGTGTTGCTGGGGCCAACGTCCTGACTTTC
size: NA; D: NA; J: TRBJ2-7; V: TRBV11-1; CDR3: CASSFGAYEQYF; DNA: TGTGCCAGCAGCTTCGGAGCCTACGAGCAGTACTTC
size: many; D: TRBD2; J: TRBJ2-1; V: TRBV5-1; CDR3: CASSQQSGRVLNEQFF; DNA: TGCGCCAGCAGCCAACAGAGCGGGAGGGTTCTGAATGAGCAGTTCTTC
size: many; D: NA; J: TRBJ2-2; V: TRBV7-2; CDR3: CASSLDQGRAGELFF; DNA: TGTGCCAGCAGCTTAGATCAGGGGAGGGCCGGGGAGCTGTTTTTT
size: many; D: NA; J: TRBJ2-1; V: TRBV9; CDR3: CASSPQEGVVSNEQFF; DNA: TGTGCCAGCAGCCCCCAGGAGGGTGTGGTTTCGAATGAGCAGTTCTTC
size: many; D: NA; J: TRBJ1-6; V: TRBV4-3; CDR3: CASSQEGGSGGSPLHF; DNA: TGCGCCAGCAGCCAAGAAGGGGGTAGCGGGGGCTCACCCCTCCACTTT
size: NA; D: NA; J: TRBJ2-1; V: TRBV19; CDR3: CASSTRWGDEQFF; DNA: TGTGCCAGTAGCACCCGGTGGGGGGATGAGCAGTTCTTC
size: NA; D: NA; J: TRBJ2-7; V: TRBV20-1; CDR3: CSAFAGTEANEQYF; DNA: TGCAGTGCCTTTGCCGGGACTGAAGCGAACGAGCAGTACTTC
size: medium-sized; D: TRBD2; J: TRBJ2-1; V: TRBV18; CDR3: CASSGTLAGTTIEQFF; DNA: TGTGCCAGCTCAGGGACACTAGCGGGGACTACTATTGAGCAGTTCTTC
size: many; D: NA; J: TRBJ2-7; V: TRBV28; CDR3: CASSFPTLAVGGVYEQYF; DNA: TGTGCCAGCAGTTTCCCCACCTTAGCGGTCGGAGGCGTCTACGAGCAGTACTTC
size: many; D: NA; J: TRBJ2-1; V: TRBV7-9; CDR3: CASSSRTAMGNEQFF; DNA: TGTGCCAGCAGCTCGCGGACCGCGATGGGCAATGAGCAGTTCTTC
size: NA; D: NA; J: TRBJ2-1; V: TRBV25-1; CDR3: CASSDLQVSYNEQFF; DNA: TGTGCCAGCAGTGACCTACAGGTTTCCTACAATGAGCAGTTCTTC
size: many; D: NA; J: TRBJ2-5; V: TRBV2; CDR3: CASSERAYSQETQYF; DNA: TGTGCCAGCAGTGAACGGGCTTATTCGCAAGAGACCCAGTACTTC
size: many; D: NA; J: TRBJ2-5; V: TRBV10-3; CDR3: CAISETFISGQETQYF; DNA: TGTGCCATCAGTGAGACATTCATTAGCGGACAAGAGACCCAGTACTTC
size: many; D: NA; J: TRBJ2-7; V: TRBV18; CDR3: CASSPRSGTYEQYF; DNA: TGTGCCAGCTCACCAAGGTCCGGGACCTACGAGCAGTACTTC
size: many; D: NA; J: TRBJ2-5; V: TRBV12-3/TRBV12-4; CDR3: CASSLGAGGETQYF; DNA: TGTGCCAGCAGTTTAGGGGCAGGGGGGGAGACCCAGTACTTC
size: many; D: NA; J: TRBJ2-3; V: TRBV4-2; CDR3: CASSQDYFGASSTDTQYF; DNA: TGTGCCAGCAGCCAAGATTATTTTGGAGCTTCTAGCACAGATACGCAGTATTTT
size: medium-sized; D: NA; J: TRBJ1-1; V: TRBV3-1; CDR3: CASSGRPTEAFF; DNA: TGTGCCAGCAGCGGGAGACCCACTGAAGCTTTCTTT
size: many; D: TRBD1; J: TRBJ1-1; V: TRBV7-3; CDR3: CASSWDRGTEAFF; DNA: TGTGCCAGCAGCTGGGACAGGGGCACTGAAGCTTTCTTT
size: few; D: NA; J: TRBJ1-2; V: TRBV3-2; CDR3: CASSFGQGAWSNYGYTF; DNA: NA
size: medium-sized; D: TRBD1; J: TRBJ1-4; V: TRBV12-5; CDR3: CASGRQGANEKLFF; DNA: TGTGCTAGTGGAAGACAGGGAGCTAATGAAAAACTGTTTTTT
size: many; D: TRBD1; J: TRBJ1-2; V: TRBV6-1; CDR3: CASLDRERVYGYTF; DNA: TGTGCCAGCTTAGACAGGGAGCGTGTCTATGGCTACACCTTC
size: many; D: TRBD1; J: TRBJ2-1; V: TRBV9; CDR3: CASSVRTGAFDEQFF; DNA: TGTGCCAGCAGCGTTCGGACAGGGGCTTTCGATGAGCAGTTCTTC
size: many; D: TRBD1; J: TRBJ1-2; V: TRBV9; CDR3: CASSAGQANYGYTF; DNA: TGTGCCAGCAGCGCCGGACAGGCTAACTATGGCTACACCTTC
size: many; D: NA; J: TRBJ1-2; V: TRBV4-3; CDR3: CASSQEPGTNYGYTF; DNA: TGCGCCAGCAGCCAAGAACCGGGTACTAACTATGGCTACACCTTC
size: many; D: NA; J: TRBJ2-7; V: TRBV28; CDR3: CASSTADSSSPEQYF; DNA: TGTGCCAGCAGTACTGCGGACAGTTCCTCTCCCGAGCAGTACTTC
size: many; D: NA; J: TRBJ1-2; V: TRBV6-1; CDR3: CASSGGQTYGYTF; DNA: TGTGCCAGCAGCGGTGGACAGACCTATGGCTACACCTTC
size: many; D: NA; J: TRBJ2-5; V: TRBV3-1; CDR3: CASSQDWPGGGIQETQYF; DNA: TGTGCCAGCAGCCAAGATTGGCCAGGAGGGGGCATCCAAGAGACCCAGTACTTC
size: few; D: NA; J: TRBJ2-6; V: TRBV6-1; CDR3: CAGHRTPSSGANVLTF; DNA: TGTGCCGGCCACAGGACACCCTCCTCTGGGGCCAACGTCCTGACTTTC
size: many; D: NA; J: TRBJ2-4; V: TRBV7-2; CDR3: CASSLALWGRENIQYF; DNA: TGTGCCAGCAGCTTAGCGCTTTGGGGCAGGGAAAACATTCAGTACTTC
size: many; D: NA; J: TRBJ2-7; V: TRBV18; CDR3: CASSPGADSSYEQYF; DNA: TGTGCCAGCTCACCAGGGGCGGATAGCTCCTACGAGCAGTACTTC
size: many; D: NA; J: TRBJ2-7; V: TRBV7-2; CDR3: CASSFSSSYEQYF; DNA: TGTGCCAGCAGCTTTTCAAGCTCCTACGAGCAGTACTTC
size: many; D: TRBD1; J: TRBJ1-2; V: TRBV9; CDR3: CASSVEGRGPNYGYTF; DNA: TGTGCCAGCAGCGTAGAGGGGAGGGGGCCAAACTATGGCTACACCTTC
size: many; D: NA; J: TRBJ2-7; V: TRBV29-1; CDR3: CSATGQGGPLYEQYF; DNA: TGCAGCGCTACCGGCCAAGGGGGACCTCTCTACGAGCAGTACTTC
size: many; D: TRBD2; J: TRBJ2-3; V: TRBV11-2; CDR3: CASSLGGAGGGTDTQYF; DNA: TGTGCCAGCAGCTTGGGCGGAGCGGGAGGGGGCACAGATACGCAGTATTTT
size: many; D: TRBD2; J: TRBJ2-1; V: TRBV2; CDR3: CASSDFSGRRGEQFF; DNA: TGTGCCAGCAGTGATTTTAGCGGGAGACGTGGGGAGCAGTTCTTC
size: many; D: TRBD2; J: TRBJ2-2; V: TRBV4-2; CDR3: CASSQGVAGVNGELFF; DNA: TGTGCCAGCAGCCAAGGAGTAGCGGGAGTAAACGGGGAGCTGTTTTTT
size: many; D: NA; J: TRBJ2-5; V: TRBV12-3/TRBV12-4; CDR3: CASRGKETQYF; DNA: TGTGCCAGCAGGGGGAAAGAGACCCAGTACTTC
size: medium-sized; D: NA; J: TRBJ2-5; V: TRBV28; CDR3: CASSLDRQSGMTQYF; DNA: TGTGCCAGCAGCCTAGACCGACAGTCAGGGATGACCCAGTACTTC
size: medium-sized; D: TRBD1; J: TRBJ2-1; V: TRBV12-3/TRBV12-4; CDR3: CASRSTGGLSEQFF; DNA: TGTGCCAGCAGATCGACAGGGGGGTTGAGTGAGCAGTTCTTC
size: medium-sized; D: NA; J: TRBJ1-4; V: TRBV5-5; CDR3: CASSHPNEKLFF; DNA: TGTGCCAGCAGCCACCCGAATGAAAAACTGTTTTTT
size: many; D: NA; J: TRBJ1-1; V: TRBV3-1; CDR3: CASSFGTGTEAFF; DNA: TGTGCCAGCAGCTTTGGGACGGGAACCGAAGCTTTCTTT